This is a list of T cell receptor beta chains from one sample in a study of breast tumors, draining lymph nodes, adjacent tissues. TCRdb analysed the multiplex PCR reads with MiXCR anew, one entry per CDR3 protein. The table includes approximately 250,000 distinct CDR3 sequences, approximately 36% detected once. Sequencing used axillary lymph node tissue. The receptors here all came from a female donor with breast cancer. Some clones in this sample may be carry-over from other donors' samples. Both conserved end residues are part of each CDR3. D genes are given only for firm matches. Only some rows state a clone size, as once, few, many or a class for expanded clones.

d_call	clone_size	v_call	j_call	cdr3_nt	cdr3_aa
.	many	TRBV4-3	TRBJ2-2	TGCGCCAGCAGCCAAGCGGCCGGGGAGCTGTTTTTT	CASSQAAGELFF
TRBD2	many	TRBV20-1	TRBJ2-7	TGCAGTTTGACTAGCGGACCGACCTACGAGCAGTACTTC	CSLTSGPTYEQYF
.	.	TRBV20-1	TRBJ2-6	TGCAGTGCTACTCACGGGACCAACGTCCTGACTTTC	CSATHGTNVLTF
.	many	TRBV6-1	TRBJ2-7	TGTGCCAGCAGTGAATTGACAGGAACTGGCGAGCAGTACTTC	CASSELTGTGEQYF
.	.	TRBV12-3/TRBV12-4	TRBJ1-5	TGTGCCAGCGGGCCCGGGGGGAGCAGCAATCCGCCCCAGCATTTT	CASGPGGSSNPPQHF
.	many	TRBV7-2	TRBJ2-3	TGTGCCAGCAGCTTAACTGTAAGCACAGATACGCAGTATTTT	CASSLTVSTDTQYF
.	many	TRBV12-3/TRBV12-4	TRBJ1-5	TGTGCCAGCAGTTTCTCAGGGGCGGACAATCAGCCCCAGCATTTT	CASSFSGADNQPQHF
.	many	TRBV7-2	TRBJ2-1	TGTGCCAGCAGCTTGTCCGGCTATGAGCAGTTCTTC	CASSLSGYEQFF
TRBD1	.	TRBV27	TRBJ1-5	TGTGCCAGCAGTTCCATGACAGGGATTCAGCCCCAGCATTTT	CASSSMTGIQPQHF
TRBD2	few	TRBV19	TRBJ2-1	TGTGCCAGTAGTATAGGACTAGCGGGGGGTTCAAACAATGAGCAGTCCTTC	CASSIGLAGGSNNEQSF
.	many	TRBV30	TRBJ1-2	TGTGCCTGGGCGGACATATCTAACTATGGCTACACCTTC	CAWADISNYGYTF
.	many	TRBV15	TRBJ1-6	TGTGCCACCAGCAGAGATAGGGACACCAGCTCCTATAATTCACCCCTCCACTTT	CATSRDRDTSSYNSPLHF
TRBD1	.	TRBV15	TRBJ2-2	TGTGCCACCAGCAGAGCGGGGGACAGGGCCACCGGGGAGCTGTTTTTT	CATSRAGDRATGELFF
TRBD1	many	TRBV12-3/TRBV12-4	TRBJ1-5	TGTGCCAGCAGTTCCGGGACAGGGGGCGCTTATAGCAATCAGCCCCAGCATTTT	CASSSGTGGAYSNQPQHF
.	.	TRBV6-1	TRBJ1-4	TGTGCCAGCAGTCCAGGGGTATCTGAAAAACTGTTTTTT	CASSPGVSEKLFF
.	many	TRBV9	TRBJ2-3	TGTGCCAGCAGCGTAGATGGTTCAGATACGCAGTATTTT	CASSVDGSDTQYF